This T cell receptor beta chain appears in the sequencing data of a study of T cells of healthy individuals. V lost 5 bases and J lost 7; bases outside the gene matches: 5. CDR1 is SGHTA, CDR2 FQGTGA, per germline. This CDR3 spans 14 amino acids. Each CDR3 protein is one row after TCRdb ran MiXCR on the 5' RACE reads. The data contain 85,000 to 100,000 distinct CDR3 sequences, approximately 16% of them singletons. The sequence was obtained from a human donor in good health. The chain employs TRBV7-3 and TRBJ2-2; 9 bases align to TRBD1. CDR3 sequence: CASSLQGAGGELFF. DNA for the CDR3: TGTGCCAGCAGCCTACAGGGGGCCGGCGGGGAGCTGTTTTTT. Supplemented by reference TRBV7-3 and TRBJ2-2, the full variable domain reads GAGVSQTPSNKVTEKGKYVELRCDPISGHTALYWYRQSLGQGPEFLIYFQGTGAADDSGLPNDRFFAVRPEGSVSTLKIQRTERGDSAVYLCASSLQGAGGELFFGEGSRLTVL.